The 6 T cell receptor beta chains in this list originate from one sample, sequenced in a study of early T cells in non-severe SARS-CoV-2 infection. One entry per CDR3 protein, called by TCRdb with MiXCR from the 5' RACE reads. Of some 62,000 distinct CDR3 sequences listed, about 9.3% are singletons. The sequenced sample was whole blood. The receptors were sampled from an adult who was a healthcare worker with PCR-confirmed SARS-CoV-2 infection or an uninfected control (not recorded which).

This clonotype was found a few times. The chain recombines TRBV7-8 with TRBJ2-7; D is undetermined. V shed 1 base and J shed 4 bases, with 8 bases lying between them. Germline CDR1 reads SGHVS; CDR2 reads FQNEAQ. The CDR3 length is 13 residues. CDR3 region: CASSLGREYEQYV. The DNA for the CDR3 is TGTGCCAGCAGCTTAGGACGTGAATACGAGCAGTACGTC.

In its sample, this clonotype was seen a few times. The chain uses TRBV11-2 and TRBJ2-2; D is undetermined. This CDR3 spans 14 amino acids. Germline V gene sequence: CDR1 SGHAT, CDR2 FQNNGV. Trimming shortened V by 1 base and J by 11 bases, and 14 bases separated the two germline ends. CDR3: CASSLVVTQTELFF. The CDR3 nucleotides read TGTGCCAGCAGCTTAGTGGTGACCCAGACAGAGCTGTTTTTT.

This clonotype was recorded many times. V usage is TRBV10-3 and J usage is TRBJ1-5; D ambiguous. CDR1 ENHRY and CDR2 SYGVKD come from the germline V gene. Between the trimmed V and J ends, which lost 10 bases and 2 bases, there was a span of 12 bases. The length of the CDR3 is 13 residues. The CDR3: CASGGCCNQPQHF. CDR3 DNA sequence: TGTGCCAGCGGAGGTTGCTGCAATCAGCCCCAGCATTTT.

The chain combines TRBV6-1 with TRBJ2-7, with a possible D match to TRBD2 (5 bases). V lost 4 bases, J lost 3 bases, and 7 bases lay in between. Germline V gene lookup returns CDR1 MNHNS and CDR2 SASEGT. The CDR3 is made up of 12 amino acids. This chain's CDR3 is CASSAEGYEQYV. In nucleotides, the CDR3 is TGTGCCAGCAGTGCTGAGGGCTACGAGCAGTACGTC.

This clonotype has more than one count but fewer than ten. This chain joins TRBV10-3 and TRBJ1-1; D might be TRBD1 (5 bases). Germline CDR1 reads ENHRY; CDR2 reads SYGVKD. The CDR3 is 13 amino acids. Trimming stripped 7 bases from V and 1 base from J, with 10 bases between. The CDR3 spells CAITQTENTEAFF. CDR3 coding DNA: TGTGCCATCACTCAGACAGAGAACACTGAAGCTTTCTTT.

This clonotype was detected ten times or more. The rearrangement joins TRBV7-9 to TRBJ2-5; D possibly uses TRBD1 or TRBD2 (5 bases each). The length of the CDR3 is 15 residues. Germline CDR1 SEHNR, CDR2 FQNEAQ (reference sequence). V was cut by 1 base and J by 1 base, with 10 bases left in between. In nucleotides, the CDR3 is TGTGCCAGCAGCTTAGGGGGCCTAGCCCAAGAGACCCAGTACTTC. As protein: CASSLGGLAQETQYF.